These 30 T cell receptor beta chains share one sample of origin, sequenced in a study of T cells in Graves' hyperthyroidism and ophthalmopathy. Amplification targeted TCR beta CDR3 regions from RNA transcripts. A first-round RT-PCR of the TCR CDR3 used the HTBI primer set. TCRdb re-analysed the multiplex PCR reads in MiXCR, keeping a single row per CDR3 protein. The data contain a few hundred thousand distinct CDR3 sequences, 20% to 25% of them seen just once; the ten biggest clones take up 70% to 75%. Source material: blood. These receptors all come from a man aged 50 to 59 with Graves' hyperthyroidism.

The gene calls are TRBV5-1 and TRBJ1-2; 7 nucleotides align to TRBD1. The germline gives CDR1 SGHRS, CDR2 YFSETQ. Trimming removed 1 base from V and 8 bases from J; junction bases left unmatched: 5. CDR3 size: 13 residues. The CDR3 coding sequence is TGCGCCAGCAGCTTGACAGGGGATGGCGGCTACACCTTC. Protein product: CASSLTGDGGYTF.

This clonotype was detected many times. The chain employs TRBV13 and TRBJ2-5; 8 nucleotides align to TRBD2. This CDR3 region has 15 residues. Unmatched junction bases numbered 5, after V lost 1 base and J lost 4 bases. In germline, CDR1 is PRHDT, CDR2 FYEKMQ (reference sequence). Written as DNA, the CDR3 is TGTGCCAGCAGCTTAGACGGGAGGGGGAGAGAGACCCAGTACTTC. Its translation: CASSLDGRGRETQYF. Full variable domain (remainder filled in from reference TRBV13 and TRBJ2-5): AAGVIQSPRHLIKEKRETATLKCYPIPRHDTVYWYQQGPGQDPQFLISFYEKMQSDKGSIPDRFSAQQFSDYHSELNMSSLELGDSALYFCASSLDGRGRETQYFGPGTRLLVL.

This clonotype was seen only a few times. The CDR3 sequence is CASSVGIPVGDTQYF. The CDR3, as DNA: TGTGCCAGCAGCGTAGGTATACCCGTCGGGGATACGCAGTATTTT. The chain recombines TRBV9 with TRBJ2-3; D is uncertain. Between the trimmed V and J ends, which lost 0 bases and 6 bases, there was a span of 14 bases. Germline lookup yields CDR1 SGDLS and CDR2 YYNGEE. CDR3 length equals 15 residues.

This clonotype was detected only a few times. The rearrangement links TRBV20-1 to TRBJ2-2; tentatively, D is TRBD1 (6 bases). Trimming left V 6 bases short and J 6 bases short, with 14 bases between. The CDR3 consists of 13 residues. Germline CDR1 DFQATT, CDR2 SNEGSKA (reference sequence). The DNA of the CDR3 is TGCAGTGCACAAAAAGGGGGAGCCGGGGAGCTGTTTTTT. It encodes CSAQKGGAGELFF.

In its sample, this clonotype was seen many times. The chain recombines TRBV28 with TRBJ1-1; D ambiguous. The length of the CDR3 is 13 residues. V was shortened by 7 bases and J by 6 bases, with 15 bases between the two germline ends. Germline V gene data show CDR1 as MDHEN and CDR2 as SYDVKM. CDR3 nucleotide sequence: TGTGCCAGCACCGTCCCTGGGGTTCCTGAAGCTTTCTTT. Its protein product is CASTVPGVPEAFF.

The chain couples TRBV5-1 to TRBJ2-1; TRBD1 matches 7 bases. V lost 2 bases to trimming and J lost 7 bases; unmatched junction nucleotides: 12. The CDR3 consists of 16 residues. Germline lookup yields CDR1 SGHRS and CDR2 YFSETQ. The CDR3 DNA reads as TGCGCCAGCAGCTTCCCCCGAGCAGGGGGTAGTAATGAGCAGTTCTTC. Translating gives CASSFPRAGGSNEQFF. Together with reference TRBV5-1 and TRBJ2-1, the CDR3 gives the full variable domain: KAGVTQTPRYLIKTRGQQVTLSCSPISGHRSVSWYQQTPGQGLQFLFEYFSETQRNKGNFPGRFSGRQFSNSRSEMNVSTLELGDSALYLCASSFPRAGGSNEQFFGPGTRLTVL.

The table lists this clonotype with a few counts. V and J are TRBV24-1 and TRBJ2-1, with 7 bases matching TRBD1. The CDR3 is 15 residues long. Trimming cost V 2 bases and J 4 bases; bases outside gene matches: 4. Germline CDR1 and CDR2: KGHDR and SFDVKD. The CDR3 bases are TGTGCCACCAGTGATTCGAGGGACAGTTACAATGAGCAGTTCTTC. Its translation: CATSDSRDSYNEQFF.

The chain employs TRBV9 and TRBJ1-1, with 12 positions matching TRBD1. From germline, CDR1 is SGDLS and CDR2 YYNGEE. The CDR3 sequence is 17 residues long. V was pared by 4 bases and J by 4 bases, with 11 bases of the junction left unmatched. The CDR3 DNA reads as TGTGCCAGCAGCCATGCCCCGGGACAGGGGGCGCCCACTGAAGCTTTCTTT. Translating gives CASSHAPGQGAPTEAFF. Combining the CDR3 with reference TRBV9 and TRBJ1-1 gives the whole variable domain DSGVTQTPKHLITATGQRVTLRCSPRSGDLSVYWYQQSLDQGLQFLIQYYNGEERAKGNILERFSAQQFPDLHSELNLSSLELGDSALYFCASSHAPGQGAPTEAFFGQGTRLTVV.

This clonotype has at least ten counts. This sequence joins TRBV7-2 and TRBJ2-3; 7 bases are shared with TRBD2. Trimming took 3 bases from V and 8 from J; bases not matched to a gene: 5. This CDR3 has 13 amino acids. Germline CDR1 is SGHTA and CDR2 is FQGNSA. CDR3 in amino acids: CASSLSSGGTQYF. The CDR3 DNA is TGTGCCAGCAGCTTGAGTTCGGGGGGTACGCAGTATTTT.

This clonotype showed up just a few times. The chain is built from TRBV6-1 and TRBJ2-5, with D perhaps assigned TRBD1 or TRBD2 (5 bases each). Germline values: CDR1 MNHNS, CDR2 SASEGT. CDR3 length: 13 amino acids. V lost 8 bases, J lost 7 bases, and 17 bases lay in between. CDR3 nucleotide sequence: TGTGCCAGCTCAAATTCCGATGGGGGGACCCAGTACTTC. Encoded protein: CASSNSDGGTQYF.

The chain employs TRBV11-2 and TRBJ2-5; D is tentatively TRBD1 or TRBD2 (5 bases each). V gave up 5 bases and J gave up 3 bases, with 22 bases separating them. Germline V CDR1 and CDR2: SGHAT, FQNNGV. The length of the CDR3 is 17 residues. The CDR3 spells CASSHVVGGVSKETQYF. Here the CDR3 DNA reads TGTGCCAGCAGCCACGTTGTTGGGGGTGTGAGTAAAGAGACCCAGTACTTC.

In this sample, this clonotype turned up many times. The chain has TRBV11-3 and TRBJ2-7; tentatively, D is TRBD2 (6 bases). This CDR3 is built from 15 residues. From germline, CDR1 is SGHNT and CDR2 YENEEA. The V gene lost 4 bases and the J gene lost 3 bases, with 16 bases spanning the gap. The CDR3 bases are TGTGCCAGCAGCTGGAGACACCACGGGGGCTACGAGCAGTACTTC. Encoded protein: CASSWRHHGGYEQYF.

The chain is built from TRBV11-3 and TRBJ2-3; 14 nucleotides align to TRBD2. The CDR3 has 17 residues. CDR1 SGHNT and CDR2 YENEEA come from the germline V gene. Unmatched junction bases numbered 4, after V lost 5 bases and J lost 0 bases. In nucleotides, the CDR3 is TGTGCCAGCAGCCAACGACTAGCGGGAGGGAGCACAGATACGCAGTATTTT. Protein: CASSQRLAGGSTDTQYF.

This clonotype has a count of ten or more. V usage is TRBV6-5 and J usage is TRBJ2-5; possibly TRBD1 or TRBD2 for D (5 bases each). The CDR3 has 13 amino acids. Between the trimmed V and J ends, which lost 2 bases and 5 bases, there was a span of 9 bases. Looked up from germline, CDR1 is MNHEY and CDR2 is SVGAGI. DNA of the CDR3: TGTGCCAGCAGTTACGGGACGGCCGAGACCCAGTACTTC. Protein sequence: CASSYGTAETQYF.

This clonotype was detected many times. The V gene is TRBV2, the J gene TRBJ1-1; tentatively, D is TRBD1 (6 bases). The CDR3 consists of 12 residues. Between the trimmed V and J ends, which lost 6 bases and 3 bases, there was a span of 8 bases. Germline CDR1 SNHLY, CDR2 FYNNEI. The CDR3 protein is CASRKGDTEAFF. The CDR3 nucleotides are TGTGCCAGCAGGAAGGGGGACACTGAAGCTTTCTTT.

This clonotype appeared a few times. The V call is TRBV12-3 or TRBV12-4, the J call TRBJ1-2, with 8 bases fitting TRBD1. The ends lost 7 bases at V and 7 bases at J; junction bases unmatched: 5. This CDR3 comprises 12 residues. CDR3 sequence: CASNTGGAGYTF. In nucleotides, the CDR3 is TGTGCCAGCAACACAGGGGGGGCTGGCTACACCTTC.

Many counts were recorded for this clonotype. This chain joins TRBV27 and TRBJ2-5; D ambiguous. The length of the CDR3 is 13 residues. Germline CDR1 is MNHEY and CDR2 is SMNVEV (reference sequence). V lost 0 bases and J 5 bases, leaving 7 bases between the germline ends. CDR3 nucleotides: TGTGCCAGCAGTTTATCAGAGAGGGAGACCCAGTACTTC. Its protein product is CASSLSERETQYF.

This sequence joins TRBV2 and TRBJ2-2; 14 positions match TRBD2. V dropped 6 bases and J dropped 5; count of bases not matched to a gene: 5. CDR3 length equals 16 residues. Germline values: CDR1 SNHLY, CDR2 FYNNEI. This chain's CDR3 is CASRGLAGVRTGELFF. CDR3 nucleotide sequence: TGTGCCAGCAGGGGACTAGCGGGAGTTCGTACCGGGGAGCTGTTTTTT. Looking up the rest from reference TRBV2 and TRBJ2-2 gives the full variable domain: EPEVTQTPSHQVTQMGQEVILRCVPISNHLYFYWYRQILGQKVEFLVSFYNNEISEKSEIFDDQFSVERPDGSNFTLKIRSTKLEDSAMYFCASRGLAGVRTGELFFGEGSRLTVL.

This CDR3 is CAWAKPSTDTQYF. In DNA form, the CDR3 reads TGTGCCTGGGCAAAACCTAGCACAGATACGCAGTATTTT. The rearrangement links TRBV30 to TRBJ2-3, with D hard to call. Trimming removed 5 bases at V and 0 bases at J, with 9 bases between. CDR3 length: 13 residues. Germline loops: CDR1 GTSNPN, CDR2 SVGIG (reference sequence).

This clonotype was seen ten or more times. The V gene is TRBV2, the J gene TRBJ2-7; D might be TRBD2 (6 bases). The germline gives CDR1 SNHLY, CDR2 FYNNEI. Trimming took off 8 bases at V and 7 bases at J, with 12 bases between the two ends. The length of the CDR3 is 11 residues. CDR3 DNA: TGTGCCAGCGGGGAGGTCCGGGAGCAGTACTTC. Amino acid sequence: CASGEVREQYF.

With respect to this clonotype: A much larger clone differs by one base, so this may be a read error. No conserved phenylalanine or tryptophan ends this CDR3, so it is likely a read error. The chain has TRBV6-1 and TRBJ1-1, with D possibly matching TRBD1 (5 bases). Germline CDR1 MNHNS, CDR2 SASEGT. This CDR3 contains 16 residues. Trimming removed 3 bases from V and 1 base from J, with 15 bases in between. CDR3 sequence (DNA): TGTGCCAGCAGTGAGTTCCAGGGCACAACGAACACTGAAGCTTTCTCT. This encodes CASSEFQGTTNTEAFS.

This clonotype was seen many times. The chain joins TRBV7-9 to TRBJ2-3, with 8 bases aligning to TRBD1. V was clipped by 1 base and J by 3 bases; unmatched bases: 6. The length of the CDR3 is 16 residues. Germline V gene data show CDR1 as SEHNR and CDR2 as FQNEAQ (reference sequence). CDR3 amino acids: CASSLELRGPTDTQYF. The CDR3, as DNA: TGTGCCAGCAGCTTAGAGCTCAGGGGGCCTACAGATACGCAGTATTTT.

The chain joins TRBV20-1 to TRBJ2-5, with D perhaps matching TRBD1 or TRBD2 (5 bases each). Between the trimmed V and J ends, which lost 5 bases and 5 bases, there was a span of 15 bases. The length of the CDR3 is 13 residues. Germline V gives CDR1 DFQATT, CDR2 SNEGSKA (reference sequence). The CDR3 loop reads CSAARGDLETQYF. Here the CDR3 DNA reads TGCAGTGCTGCGAGAGGGGATCTGGAGACCCAGTACTTC.

The chain links TRBV20-1 to TRBJ2-3, with TRBD2 matching 12 bases. Germline V gene lookup returns CDR1 DFQATT and CDR2 SNEGSKA (reference sequence). CDR3 length: 16 residues. V dropped 3 bases and J dropped 2; count of bases not matched to a gene: 6. The CDR3 sequence: CSASGLAGGVTDTQYF. The CDR3 DNA reads TGCAGTGCTAGTGGGCTAGCGGGAGGGGTCACAGATACGCAGTATTTT.

This clonotype occurred many times. The chain has TRBV9 and TRBJ2-7; D gene ambiguous. The CDR3 sequence is 15 residues long. Germline loops: CDR1 SGDLS, CDR2 YYNGEE. The germline V and J ends were trimmed by 3 bases and 1 base, with 14 bases remaining between them. As DNA, the CDR3 is TGTGCCAGCAGCGCGACACCGACCACATCCTACGAGCAGTACTTC. This gives the protein CASSATPTTSYEQYF.

The gene calls are TRBV12-3 or TRBV12-4 and TRBJ2-5; 7 bases map to TRBD2. V shed 1 base, J shed 4 bases, and the junction held 3 bases outside the gene matches. The CDR3 is 14 amino acids. The CDR3 reads CASSLEGGLETQYF. The DNA for the CDR3 is TGTGCCAGCAGTTTAGAGGGAGGGCTAGAGACCCAGTACTTC.

The chain recombines TRBV27 with TRBJ2-5, with a weak D call TRBD2 (6 bases). Germline CDR1 and CDR2: MNHEY and SMNVEV (reference sequence). This CDR3 is built from 14 residues. With 5 bases removed from V and 4 bases from J, the gap between germline ends came to 14 bases. The CDR3 is CASSVFGGGETQYF. The CDR3 bases are TGTGCCAGCAGTGTCTTTGGGGGAGGAGAGACCCAGTACTTC.

This clonotype was counted a few times. V usage is TRBV5-1 and J usage is TRBJ2-7; perhaps TRBD2 as D (5 bases). Looked up from germline, CDR1 is SGHRS and CDR2 is YFSETQ. The V and J ends lost 1 base and 2 bases respectively, with 10 bases between them. The CDR3 loop spans 14 amino acids. The CDR3 loop reads CASSLPSGTYEQYF. As DNA, the CDR3 is TGCGCCAGCAGCTTGCCAAGCGGAACCTACGAGCAGTACTTC.

Only a few counts were recorded for this clonotype. The chain carries TRBV9 and TRBJ2-1; D possibly corresponds to TRBD2 (5 bases). Trimming shortened V by 3 bases and J by 10 bases, and 14 bases separated the two germline ends. CDR3 length: 13 amino acids. From germline, CDR1 is SGDLS and CDR2 YYNGEE. The CDR3 nucleotides are TGTGCCAGCAGCGCGGAACCGGGGAGAGAGCAGTTCTTC. This encodes CASSAEPGREQFF.

This clonotype was seen only a few times. The chain carries TRBV6-1 and TRBJ1-2, with unresolved D. CDR1 and CDR2 from the germline V gene are MNHNS and SASEGT. The length of the CDR3 is 15 residues. Trimming took off 4 bases at V and 4 bases at J, with 16 bases between the two ends. Here the CDR3 DNA reads TGTGCCAGCAGTGCCCGGCCCGGGAACGGCTATGGCTACACCTTC. It yields the protein CASSARPGNGYGYTF.